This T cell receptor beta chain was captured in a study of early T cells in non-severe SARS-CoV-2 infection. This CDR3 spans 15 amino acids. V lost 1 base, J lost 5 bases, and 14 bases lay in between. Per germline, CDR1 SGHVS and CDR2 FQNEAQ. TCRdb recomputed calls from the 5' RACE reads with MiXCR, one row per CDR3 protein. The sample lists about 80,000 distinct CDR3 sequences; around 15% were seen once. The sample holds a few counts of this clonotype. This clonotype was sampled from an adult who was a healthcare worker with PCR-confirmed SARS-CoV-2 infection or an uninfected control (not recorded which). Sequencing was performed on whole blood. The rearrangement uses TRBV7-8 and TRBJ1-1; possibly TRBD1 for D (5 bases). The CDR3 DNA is TGTGCCAGCAGCTTAGGCCCAGGGCCGGCGACTGAAGCTTTCTTT. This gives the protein CASSLGPGPATEAFF.